This T cell receptor beta chain was recorded in a study of blood T cells in healthy people across ages. This CDR3 has 15 residues. Germline-derived CDR1 and CDR2 are MDHEN and SYDVKM. V lost 6 bases and J 2 bases, leaving 14 bases between the germline ends. PCR was performed a second time for about 7 to 11 cycles using a sample-barcoded 5' primer and a J-beta primer mix. Using its own MiXCR run on the 5' RACE reads, TCRdb lists one record per CDR3 protein. The sample records around 400,000 distinct CDR3 sequences, roughly half being singletons. This chain joins TRBV28 and TRBJ1-5; no clear D. The sequence came from a man aged 60 to 69 in good health. Material for sequencing was blood. The CDR3 sequence: CASSPTGSGNQPQHF. In nucleotides, the CDR3 is TGTGCCAGCAGCCCCACGGGGTCGGGCAATCAGCCCCAGCATTTT.